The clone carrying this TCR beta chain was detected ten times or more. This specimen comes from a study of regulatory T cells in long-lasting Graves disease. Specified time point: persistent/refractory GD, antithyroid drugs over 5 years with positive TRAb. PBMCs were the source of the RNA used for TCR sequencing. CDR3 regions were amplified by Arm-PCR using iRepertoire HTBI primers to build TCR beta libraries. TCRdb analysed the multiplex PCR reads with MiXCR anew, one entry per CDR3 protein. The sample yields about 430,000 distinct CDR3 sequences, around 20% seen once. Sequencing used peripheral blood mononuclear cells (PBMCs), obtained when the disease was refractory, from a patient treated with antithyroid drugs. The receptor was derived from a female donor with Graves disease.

CDR3 bases: TGTGCCAGCAGTTTACGTACGGGGGCGAATGGCTACACCTTC. Translating gives CASSLRTGANGYTF. The chain uses TRBV28 and TRBJ1-2; TRBD1 might be the D (6 bases). Germline V gene lookup returns CDR1 MDHEN and CDR2 SYDVKM. Trimming stripped 2 bases from V and 6 bases from J, with 13 bases between. The CDR3 is 14 amino acids.